Below, 12 T cell receptor beta chains from the same sample are listed, as sequenced in a study of CD8+ T cells in alopecia areata. As the sequencing template, cDNA was produced by extracting RNA and reverse transcribing it. Produced via immunoSEQ multiplex PCR; TCRdb's table is partial and in-frame only. The sample includes under 250,000 clones, roughly 57% seen only once; the top ten take over 0.4%. Sequencing used CD4+ T cells sorted from blood, obtained at week 0. The receptors derive from a human donor with alopecia areata.

This clone was seen only a few times. The rearrangement uses TRBV29-1 and TRBJ2-7; 10 bases map to TRBD1. The CDR3 runs 13 residues. The germline V gene has CDR1 SQVTM and CDR2 ANQGSEA. V shed 7 bases, J shed 2 bases, and the junction held 5 bases outside the gene matches. CDR3 coding DNA: TGCAGCGCCCCGGGACAGGGGCCCTACGAGCAGTACTTC. This sequence encodes CSAPGQGPYEQYF.

This clone was picked up a small number of times. The chain couples TRBV30 to TRBJ1-1; a possible D gene is TRBD1 (6 bases). V shed 4 bases and J shed 1 base, with 13 bases lying between them. This CDR3 has 14 residues. Germline CDR1 GTSNPN, CDR2 SVGIG (reference sequence). The DNA for the CDR3 is TGTGCCTGGATACAGGGTTTTAGGAACACTGAAGCTTTCTTT. Protein sequence: CAWIQGFRNTEAFF.

This chain connects TRBV27 to TRBJ2-7, with 7 bases matching TRBD1. The CDR3 loop spans 13 amino acids. Germline V gives CDR1 MNHEY, CDR2 SMNVEV (reference sequence). The V segment lost 5 bases and the J segment 3 bases; nucleotides outside the gene matches: 4. The CDR3 here is CASSGRQGYEQYF. The CDR3 DNA reads as TGTGCCAGCAGTGGCCGACAGGGCTACGAGCAGTACTTC.

The chain recombines TRBV5-1 with TRBJ2-5; D may match TRBD1 or TRBD2 (7 bases each). The CDR3 totals 16 residues. The V and J ends lost 4 bases and 5 bases respectively, with 21 bases between them. Germline values: CDR1 SGHRS, CDR2 YFSETQ. The DNA for the CDR3 is TGCGCCAGCAGCATATCCCGACAGGGAGGGTCGGAGACCCAGTACTTC. Protein product: CASSISRQGGSETQYF.

V is TRBV6-1 and J is TRBJ2-3; 9 bases map to TRBD2. The CDR3 totals 17 residues. Germline V gives CDR1 MNHNS, CDR2 SASEGT. The trim removed 4 bases at V and 8 bases at J, leaving 16 bases unmatched. In nucleotides, the CDR3 is TGTGCCAGCAGTGGGGTCACGGTCGGACTAGCGTTGGCTACGCAGTATTTT. It specifies CASSGVTVGLALATQYF.

The chain has TRBV29-1 and TRBJ2-7; 7 bases are a match to TRBD2. The germline gives CDR1 SQVTM, CDR2 ANQGSEA. The trim removed 3 bases at V and 2 bases at J, leaving 7 bases unmatched. This CDR3 contains 14 residues. CDR3 in DNA: TGCAGCGTTGACAAAGCGGGGCGCACCTACGAGCAGTACTTC. This sequence encodes CSVDKAGRTYEQYF.

To note about this clone: The sample contains more than one DNA sequence encoding this CDR3. V gene TRBV2 combines with J gene TRBJ2-7; 8 bases fit TRBD1. This CDR3 spans 12 amino acids. Per germline, CDR1 SNHLY and CDR2 FYNNEI. The trim removed 9 bases at V and 2 bases at J, leaving 3 bases unmatched. CDR3 nucleotide sequence: TGTGCCAGTCGACAGGGGACCTACGAGCAGTACTTC. Translating it yields CASRQGTYEQYF.

This clone was picked up a small number of times. The J gene is TRBJ2-2, the V gene TRBV9; D uncertain. CDR1 SGDLS and CDR2 YYNGEE come from the germline V gene. The V end lost 4 bases, the J end lost 2 bases, and 3 bases lay between the germline ends. This CDR3 is 12 amino acids long. The CDR3 coding sequence is TGTGCCAGCAGCACAAACACCGGGGAGCTGTTTTTT. Translated: CASSTNTGELFF.

The chain has TRBV23-1 and TRBJ2-2, with D unclear. TRBV23-1 is an ORF, with its function uncertain. V dropped 9 bases and J dropped 4 bases, with 15 bases sitting between them. This CDR3 region has 14 residues. CDR3 loop: CARRHQPTTGELFF. The CDR3 DNA sequence: TGCGCCAGGAGACACCAGCCGACCACCGGGGAGCTGTTTTTT.

This clone has only a few counts. The V and J genes are TRBV5-1 and TRBJ1-3; a weak D match, TRBD1 (6 bases). CDR3 length equals 16 residues. Germline loops: CDR1 SGHRS, CDR2 YFSETQ. Trimming removed 4 bases from V and 2 bases from J, with 16 bases in between. The CDR3 DNA sequence: TGCGCCAGCAGCCGTGAAACAGGGAGACCTGGAAACACCATATATTTT. Protein sequence: CASSRETGRPGNTIYF.

The V gene is TRBV5-1, the J gene TRBJ1-1; D remains unclear. Trimming took 1 base from V and 0 from J, leaving 16 bases between them. The CDR3 runs to 17 residues. Germline CDR1 is SGHRS and CDR2 is YFSETQ. The CDR3 DNA reads TGCGCCAGCAGCTTGAGCTCGTCCTGGTCAATGAACACTGAAGCTTTCTTT. It is translated as CASSLSSSWSMNTEAFF.

CDR3 amino acids: CAISQGADYGYTF. The CDR3 coding sequence is TGTGCCATCAGCCAGGGCGCTGACTATGGCTACACCTTC. This chain connects TRBV10-3 to TRBJ1-2; D may be TRBD1 (5 bases). Germline assignment: CDR1 ENHRY and CDR2 SYGVKD. Trimming took 6 bases from V and 3 from J, leaving 11 bases between them. The CDR3 runs 13 residues.